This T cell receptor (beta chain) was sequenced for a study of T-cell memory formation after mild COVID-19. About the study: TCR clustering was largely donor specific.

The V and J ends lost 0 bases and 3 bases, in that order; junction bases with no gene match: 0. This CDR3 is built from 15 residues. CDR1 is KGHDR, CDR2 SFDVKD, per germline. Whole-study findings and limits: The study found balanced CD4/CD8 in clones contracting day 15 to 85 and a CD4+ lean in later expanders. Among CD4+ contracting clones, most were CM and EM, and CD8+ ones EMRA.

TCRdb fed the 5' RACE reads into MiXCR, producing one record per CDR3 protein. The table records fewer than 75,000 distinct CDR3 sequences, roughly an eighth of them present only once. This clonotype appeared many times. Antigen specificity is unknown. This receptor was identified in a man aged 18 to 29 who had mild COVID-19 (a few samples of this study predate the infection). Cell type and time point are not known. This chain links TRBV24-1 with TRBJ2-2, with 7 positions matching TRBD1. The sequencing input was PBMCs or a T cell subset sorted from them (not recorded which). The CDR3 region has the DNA TGTGCCACCAGTGATTTGGACAGGGACACCGGGGAGCTGTTTTTT. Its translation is CATSDLDRDTGELFF.